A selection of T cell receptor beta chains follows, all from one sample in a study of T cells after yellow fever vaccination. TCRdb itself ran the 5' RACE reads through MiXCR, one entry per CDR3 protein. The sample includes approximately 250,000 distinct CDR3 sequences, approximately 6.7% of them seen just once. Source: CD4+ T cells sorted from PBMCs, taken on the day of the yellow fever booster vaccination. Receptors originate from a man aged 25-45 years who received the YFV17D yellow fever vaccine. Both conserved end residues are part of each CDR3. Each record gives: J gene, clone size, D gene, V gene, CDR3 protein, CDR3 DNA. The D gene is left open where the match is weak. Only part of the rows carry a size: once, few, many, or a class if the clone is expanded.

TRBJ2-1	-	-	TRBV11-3	CASSLGLESSYNEQFF	TGTGCCAGCAGCTTAGGACTCGAGAGCTCCTACAATGAGCAGTTCTTC
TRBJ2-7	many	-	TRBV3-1	CASSQGRADYEQYF	TGTGCCAGCAGCCAGGGCAGGGCGGACTACGAGCAGTACTTC
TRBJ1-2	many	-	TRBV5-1	CASSLDSGVPRSYGYTF	TGCGCCAGCAGCCTGGACAGTGGGGTCCCGAGGTCCTATGGCTACACCTTC
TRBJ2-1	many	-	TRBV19	CASSWDASYNEQFF	TGTGCCAGTAGTTGGGACGCATCCTACAATGAGCAGTTCTTC
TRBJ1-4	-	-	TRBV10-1	CASAGLFF	TGCGCCAGTGCAGGACTGTTTTTT
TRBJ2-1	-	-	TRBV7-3	CASSREPGNEQFF	TGTGCCAGCAGCCGGGAGCCAGGGAATGAGCAGTTCTTC
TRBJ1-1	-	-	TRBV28	CASSLSVVRSSTEAFF	TGTGCCAGCAGTTTATCCGTCGTTCGGTCGAGCACTGAAGCTTTCTTT
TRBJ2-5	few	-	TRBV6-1	CASSEGAVQETQYF	TGTGCCAGCAGTGAAGGGGCAGTCCAAGAGACCCAGTACTTC
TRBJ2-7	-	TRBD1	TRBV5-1	CASRSGGREQYF	TGCGCCAGCAGGTCAGGGGGCCGCGAGCAGTACTTC
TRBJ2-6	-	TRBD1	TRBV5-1	CASSTGQHSGANVLTF	TGCGCCAGCAGCACGGGACAGCACTCTGGGGCCAACGTCCTGACTTTC
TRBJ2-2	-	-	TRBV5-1	CASSVDQNTGELFF	TGCGCCAGCAGCGTAGACCAGAACACCGGGGAGCTGTTTTTT
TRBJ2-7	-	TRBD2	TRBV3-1	CASSHGGAHHIPYEQYF	TGTGCCAGCAGCCACGGGGGGGCCCATCACATCCCCTACGAGCAGTACTTC
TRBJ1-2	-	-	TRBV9	CASSVDGADGYTF	TGTGCCAGCAGCGTAGACGGGGCGGATGGCTACACCTTC
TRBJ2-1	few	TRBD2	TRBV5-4	CASSFSLAGHNEQFF	TGTGCCAGCAGCTTCTCCCTAGCGGGCCACAATGAGCAGTTCTTC
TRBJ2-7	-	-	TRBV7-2	CASSSAARSYEQYF	TGTGCCAGCAGCTCAGCGGCCAGATCCTACGAGCAGTACTTC
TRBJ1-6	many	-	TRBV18	CASSPVNSPLHF	TGTGCCAGCTCACCCGTCAATTCACCCCTCCACTTT
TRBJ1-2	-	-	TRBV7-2	CASSLASAYGYTF	TGTGCCAGCAGCTTAGCATCAGCCTATGGCTACACCTTC
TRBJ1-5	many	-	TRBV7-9	CASTNQPGNQPQHF	TGTGCCAGCACCAACCAACCGGGCAATCAGCCCCAGCATTTT
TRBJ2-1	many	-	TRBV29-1	CSVDVGRRSMEPYNEQFF	TGCAGCGTTGATGTCGGAAGGCGGTCGATGGAGCCTTACAATGAGCAGTTCTTC
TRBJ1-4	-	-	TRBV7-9	CASSLDSANEKLFF	TGTGCCAGCAGTTTGGACAGCGCTAATGAAAAACTGTTTTTT
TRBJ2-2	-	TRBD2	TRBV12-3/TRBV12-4	CASWRGGNTGELFF	TGTGCCAGCTGGCGGGGGGGGAACACCGGGGAGCTGTTTTTT
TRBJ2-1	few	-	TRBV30	CAWEGGEYNEQFF	TGTGCCTGGGAGGGGGGGGAGTACAATGAGCAGTTCTTC
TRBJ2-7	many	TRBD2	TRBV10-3	CAISEMALAGVEQYF	TGTGCCATCAGCGAAATGGCGCTAGCGGGAGTGGAGCAGTACTTC
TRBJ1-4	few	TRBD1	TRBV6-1	CASSDGQAGGEKLFF	TGTGCCAGCAGTGACGGACAGGCCGGGGGTGAAAAACTGTTTTTT
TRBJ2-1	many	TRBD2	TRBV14	CASSQVRASGVKEQFF	TGTGCCAGCAGCCAAGTTCGGGCCAGCGGGGTAAAGGAGCAGTTCTTC
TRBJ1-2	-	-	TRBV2	CASSVSMAAANYGYTF	TGTGCCAGCAGTGTATCGATGGCAGCCGCTAACTATGGCTACACCTTC
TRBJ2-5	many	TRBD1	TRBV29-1	CSVGTGGETQYF	TGCAGCGTCGGGACAGGGGGAGAGACCCAGTACTTC
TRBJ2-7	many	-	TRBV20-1	CSARDAGNVEQYF	TGCAGTGCTAGAGATGCAGGGAATGTCGAGCAGTACTTC
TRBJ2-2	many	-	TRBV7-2	CASSSRNTGELFF	TGTGCCAGCAGCTCCCGGAACACCGGGGAGCTGTTTTTT
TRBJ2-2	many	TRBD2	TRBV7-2	CASSLTRLAQNTGELFF	TGTGCCAGCAGCTTAACCCGACTAGCACAGAACACCGGGGAGCTGTTTTTT
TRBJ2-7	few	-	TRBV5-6	CASSPDWSSYEQYF	TGTGCCAGCAGCCCCGACTGGAGCTCCTACGAGCAGTACTTC
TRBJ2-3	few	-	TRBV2	CASARILADTDTQYF	TGTGCCAGCGCCAGAATTCTAGCTGACACAGATACGCAGTATTTT
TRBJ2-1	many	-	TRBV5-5	CASSLGGRVYNEQFF	TGTGCCAGCTCCCTAGGCGGGCGGGTCTACAATGAGCAGTTCTTC
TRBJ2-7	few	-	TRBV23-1	CASSQSPPETPKYEQYF	TGCGCCAGCAGTCAATCACCCCCTGAGACCCCGAAGTACGAGCAGTACTTC
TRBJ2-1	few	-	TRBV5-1	CASSLVGERTYNEQFF	TGCGCCAGCAGCCTTGTCGGGGAGCGGACCTACAATGAGCAGTTCTTC
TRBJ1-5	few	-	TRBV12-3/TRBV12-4	CASSWVLGVNQPQHF	TGTGCCAGCAGTTGGGTCCTAGGGGTCAATCAGCCCCAGCATTTT
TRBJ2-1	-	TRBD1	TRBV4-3	CASSPGQGAGSYNEQFF	TGCGCCAGCAGCCCCGGACAGGGGGCAGGCTCCTACAATGAGCAGTTCTTC
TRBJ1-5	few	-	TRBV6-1	CASRKGQYQPQHF	TGTGCCAGCAGGAAGGGTCAGTATCAGCCCCAGCATTTT
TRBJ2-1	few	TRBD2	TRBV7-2	CASSSRASGWYNEQFF	TGTGCCAGCAGCAGTAGGGCTAGCGGCTGGTACAATGAGCAGTTCTTC
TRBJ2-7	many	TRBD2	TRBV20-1	CSAAPSGRAEQYF	TGCAGTGCCGCTCCCAGCGGGAGGGCCGAGCAGTACTTC
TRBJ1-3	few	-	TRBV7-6	CASSLAGAGNTIYF	TGTGCCAGCAGCTTGGCAGGGGCAGGAAACACCATATATTTT
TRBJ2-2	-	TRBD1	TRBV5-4	CASSLQGAAFTGELFF	TGTGCCAGCAGCTTACAGGGGGCCGCTTTTACCGGGGAGCTGTTTTTT
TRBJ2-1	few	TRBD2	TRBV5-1	CASSLVSSGSYNEQFF	TGCGCCAGCAGCTTGGTTTCTAGCGGGTCCTACAATGAGCAGTTCTTC
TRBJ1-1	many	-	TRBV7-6	CASSLASRGNTEAFF	TGTGCCAGCAGCTTAGCGTCCCGGGGGAACACTGAAGCTTTCTTT
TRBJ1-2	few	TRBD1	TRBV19	CASSIDSTGFDGYTF	TGTGCCAGTAGTATAGACTCGACAGGGTTTGATGGCTACACCTTC
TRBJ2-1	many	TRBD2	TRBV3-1	CASNPGGRGDNEQFF	TGTGCCAGCAACCCAGGCGGGAGGGGGGACAATGAGCAGTTCTTC
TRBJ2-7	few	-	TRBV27	CASSTGVDTYEQYF	TGTGCCAGCAGCACCGGAGTAGATACCTACGAGCAGTACTTC
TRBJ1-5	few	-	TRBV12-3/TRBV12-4	CASSPQYQPQHF	TGTGCCAGCAGCCCGCAATATCAGCCCCAGCATTTT
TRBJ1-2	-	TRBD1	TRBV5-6	CASSLASGGYYGYTF	TGTGCCAGCAGCTTGGCCTCAGGGGGCTACTATGGCTACACCTTC
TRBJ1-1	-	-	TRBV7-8	CASSIFPTEFTNTEAFF	TGTGCCAGCAGCATCTTCCCGACAGAGTTTACGAACACTGAAGCTTTCTTT